The next 10 T cell receptor beta chains were all read from a single sample in a study of T cells in Graves' hyperthyroidism and ophthalmopathy. Template material for amplifying TCR beta CDR3 regions consisted of RNA transcripts. HTBI primers were employed in a first-round RT-PCR of the TCR CDR3. TCRdb recomputed calls from the multiplex PCR reads with MiXCR, one row per CDR3 protein. The sample lists under 650,000 distinct CDR3 sequences; about 16% were seen once. Sequencing was carried out using blood. Receptors were obtained from a woman in her 30s with Graves' hyperthyroidism.

This clonotype has only a few counts. V gene TRBV13 combines with J gene TRBJ2-7; TRBD2 matches at 7 bases. CDR1 and CDR2 (germline): PRHDT, FYEKMQ (reference sequence). The ends lost 0 bases at V and 2 bases at J; junction bases unmatched: 4. CDR3 length: 15 amino acids. The CDR3 here is CASSLGTSRAYEQYF. The DNA for the CDR3 is TGTGCCAGCAGCTTAGGGACTAGCCGGGCCTACGAGCAGTACTTC.

The sample holds many counts of this clonotype. V and J are TRBV28 and TRBJ2-2; D is undetermined. CDR1 and CDR2 (germline): MDHEN, SYDVKM. The CDR3 has 12 amino acids. V dropped 6 bases and J dropped 5 bases, with 7 bases sitting between them. The CDR3 coding sequence is TGTGCCAGCAGGGTTCTTACCGGGGAGCTGTTTTTT. Translated, it gives CASRVLTGELFF.

This clonotype has at least ten counts. The rearrangement uses TRBV28 and TRBJ2-3; TRBD2 matches at 14 bases. The CDR3 loop spans 16 amino acids. Germline V lookup: CDR1 MDHEN, CDR2 SYDVKM. J lost 2 bases, V lost 5 bases, and 3 bases had no gene match. CDR3 loop: CASSRLAGGPTDTQYF. In nucleotides, the CDR3 is TGTGCCAGCAGTAGACTAGCGGGAGGGCCCACAGATACGCAGTATTTT.

The chain uses TRBV20-1 and TRBJ2-2; 12 nucleotides match TRBD1. Germline values: CDR1 DFQATT, CDR2 SNEGSKA (reference sequence). V dropped 0 bases and J dropped 6; count of bases not matched to a gene: 8. The CDR3 loop spans 17 amino acids. CDR3 bases: TGCAGTGCTAGAGAGGGGACAGGGGGCCCCATTTCCGGGGAGCTGTTTTTT. This gives the protein CSAREGTGGPISGELFF.

The table lists this clonotype with many counts. The chain has TRBV6-1 and TRBJ2-7; 7 bases agree with TRBD1. The CDR3 is 15 residues long. The V segment lost 1 base and the J segment 0 bases; nucleotides outside the gene matches: 3. Germline loops: CDR1 MNHNS, CDR2 SASEGT. The CDR3 loop reads CASSEVGDSSYEQYF. In DNA, the CDR3 is TGTGCCAGCAGTGAAGTTGGGGACAGCTCCTACGAGCAGTACTTC.

There are many counts of this clonotype. This chain connects TRBV12-3 or TRBV12-4 to TRBJ2-3; D might be TRBD1 or TRBD2, each matching 5 bases. Deletions cut 6 bases from V and 1 base from J, with 11 bases between. This CDR3 comprises 14 residues. The CDR3 DNA reads TGTGCCAGCAGCTTCCTGGGGGGCACAGATACGCAGTATTTT. Translated: CASSFLGGTDTQYF.

This clonotype has ten or more counts. The chain is built from TRBV12-3 or TRBV12-4 and TRBJ1-1; maybe TRBD1 (6 bases). Trimming removed 10 bases at V and 6 bases at J, with 18 bases between. There are 13 residues in the CDR3. The CDR3 reads CAIIQTGSAEAFF. CDR3 DNA: TGTGCCATCATCCAGACAGGCAGCGCTGAAGCTTTCTTT.

The gene calls are TRBV10-3 and TRBJ2-7; a weak D match, TRBD1 (5 bases). V was shortened by 6 bases and J by 4 bases, with 16 bases between the two germline ends. The V gene's germline CDR1 is ENHRY and CDR2 SYGVKD. The CDR3 has 14 residues. The CDR3 bases are TGTGCCATCAGCGACACGATCAGGGAATACGAGCAGTACTTC. The encoded protein is CAISDTIREYEQYF.

The chain employs TRBV6-1 and TRBJ2-4; D could derive from TRBD1 or TRBD2 (5 bases each). Trimming shortened V by 10 bases and J by 2 bases, and 15 bases separated the two germline ends. This CDR3 spans 14 amino acids. CDR1 and CDR2 (germline): MNHNS, SASEGT. The CDR3 protein is CATEARETKNIQYF. The DNA for the CDR3 is TGTGCCACCGAGGCCAGGGAGACCAAAAACATTCAGTACTTC.

The rearrangement joins TRBV14 to TRBJ2-7; 7 positions agree with TRBD2. The V segment lost 6 bases and the J segment 3 bases; nucleotides outside the gene matches: 11. The CDR3 is 15 amino acids. Germline CDR1 is SGHDN and CDR2 is FVKESK. The CDR3 nucleotides are TGTGCCAGCAGTCGACGAGCGGGGAGATACTACGAGCAGTACTTC. This encodes CASSRRAGRYYEQYF.